The present T cell receptor beta chain was sequenced within a study of cytomegalovirus exposure and HLA in healthy donors. Primers for the PCR totalled 60 Vbeta and 13 Jbeta. TCRdb keeps only in-frame clones here, not all; method: immunoSEQ multiplex PCR. Here the sample spans 95,000 to 100,000 clones, around 85% being singletons. This CDR3 is built from 17 residues. The germline V gene has CDR1 SGHRS and CDR2 YFSETQ. The ends lost 7 bases at V and 2 bases at J; junction bases unmatched: 15. Sequenced input: PBMCs. The chain links TRBV5-1 to TRBJ2-3; 8 bases agree with TRBD1. The sequence derives from a man aged 25-40 years in good health and CMV-seronegative. Written as DNA, the CDR3 is TGCGCCAGCGATATTGACAGGGGCCCTCCTTTCACAGATACGCAGTATTTT. It translates to CASDIDRGPPFTDTQYF.